The T cell receptor (beta chain) described here comes from a study of blood T cell repertoires in COVID-19. The overall study: Samples came from the United States, Italy and Spain, spanning acute and convalescent COVID-19. T cells, B-cell-depleted T cells, or PBMCs provided the cDNA or gDNA that served as material.

In the authors' methods: It was from reference gene primer amplification that nucleated cell counts were estimated. The data were produced by immunoSEQ multiplex PCR, yet TCRdb's version contains in-frame clones alone and is incomplete. That table gives V, J and clone size, and the DNA gave D and trimming. The data contain 70,000 to 85,000 clones, around 93% of them seen just once; the ten biggest clones take up around 5%. Only one count was recorded for this clone. This TCR came from a woman aged 60-75 years with active COVID-19. The sample was peripheral blood.

For the CDR3, the DNA is TGTGCCAGCAGCTTGGATGGCGGGGGGTACGCAGATACGCAGTATTTT. This sequence encodes CASSLDGGGYADTQYF. This rearrangement joins TRBV5-5 to TRBJ2-3, with 8 bases lining up with TRBD2. The CDR3 totals 16 residues. V shed 0 bases, J shed 4 bases, and the junction held 7 bases outside the gene matches. Germline lookup yields CDR1 SGHKS and CDR2 YYEKEE (reference sequence). Using reference TRBV5-5 and TRBJ2-3 for the parts outside the CDR3, the full variable domain is DAGVTQSPTHLIKTRGQQVTLRCSPISGHKSVSWYQQVLGQGPQFIFQYYEKEERGRGNFPDRFSARQFPNYSSELNVNALLLGDSALYLCASSLDGGGYADTQYFGPGTRLTVL.